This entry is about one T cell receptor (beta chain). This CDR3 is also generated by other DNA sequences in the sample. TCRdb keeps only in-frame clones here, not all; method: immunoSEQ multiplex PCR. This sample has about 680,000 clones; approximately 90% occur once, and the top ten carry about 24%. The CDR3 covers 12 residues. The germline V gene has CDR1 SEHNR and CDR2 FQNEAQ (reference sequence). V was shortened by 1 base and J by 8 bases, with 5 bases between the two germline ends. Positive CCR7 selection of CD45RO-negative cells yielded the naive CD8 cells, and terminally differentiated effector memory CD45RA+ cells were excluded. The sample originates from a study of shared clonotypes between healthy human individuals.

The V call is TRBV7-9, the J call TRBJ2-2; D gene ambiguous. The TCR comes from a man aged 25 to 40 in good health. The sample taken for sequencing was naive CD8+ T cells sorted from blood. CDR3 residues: CASSLGSGELFF. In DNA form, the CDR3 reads TGTGCCAGCAGCTTAGGCTCTGGGGAGCTGTTTTTT.